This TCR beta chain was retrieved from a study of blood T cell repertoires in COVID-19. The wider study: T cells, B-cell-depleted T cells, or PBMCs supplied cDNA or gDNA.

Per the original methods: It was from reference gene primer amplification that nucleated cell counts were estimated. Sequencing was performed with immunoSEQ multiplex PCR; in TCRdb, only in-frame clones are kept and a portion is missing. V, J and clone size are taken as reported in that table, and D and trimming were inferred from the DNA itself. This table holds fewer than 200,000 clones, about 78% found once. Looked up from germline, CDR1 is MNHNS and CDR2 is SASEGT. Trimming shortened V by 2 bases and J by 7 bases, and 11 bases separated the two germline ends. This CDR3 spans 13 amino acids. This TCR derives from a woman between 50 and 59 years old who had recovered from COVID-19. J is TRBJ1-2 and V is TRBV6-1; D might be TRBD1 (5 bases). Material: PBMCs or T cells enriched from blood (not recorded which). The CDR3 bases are TGTGCCAGCAGTGAACGCAGGGTTGGTGGCTACACCTTC. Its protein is CASSERRVGGYTF.